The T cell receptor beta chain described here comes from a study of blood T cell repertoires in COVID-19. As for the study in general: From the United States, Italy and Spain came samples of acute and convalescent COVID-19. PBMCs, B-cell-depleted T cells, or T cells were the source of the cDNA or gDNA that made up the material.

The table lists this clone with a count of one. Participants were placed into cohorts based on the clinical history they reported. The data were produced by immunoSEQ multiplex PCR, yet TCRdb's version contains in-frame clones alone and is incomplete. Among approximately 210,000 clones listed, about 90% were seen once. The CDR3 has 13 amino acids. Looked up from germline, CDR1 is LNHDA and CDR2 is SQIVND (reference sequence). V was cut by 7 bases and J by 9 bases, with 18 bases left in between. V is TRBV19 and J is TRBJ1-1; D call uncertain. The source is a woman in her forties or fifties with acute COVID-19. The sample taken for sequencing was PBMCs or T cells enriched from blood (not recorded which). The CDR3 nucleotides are TGTGCCAGTACGGCCTTGAGGGTCTCCCAAGCTTTCTTT. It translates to CASTALRVSQAFF.